Following are 27 T cell receptor beta chains from one sample sequenced in a study of blood T cells in healthy people across ages. Alongside a J-beta primer mix, a sample-barcoded 5' primer served in a second PCR lasting about 7 to 12 cycles. TCRdb called the 5' RACE reads again in MiXCR, with one record for every CDR3 protein. The sample lists about 1.7 million distinct CDR3 sequences, over 25% occurring once. Material for sequencing was blood. Receptors originate from a woman in her twenties or thirties in good health.

This sequence joins TRBV12-3 or TRBV12-4 and TRBJ1-4; maybe TRBD1 (5 bases). The CDR3 spans 14 residues. The V gene lost 2 bases and the J gene lost 5 bases, with 9 bases spanning the gap. CDR3 sequence: CASSLWAGNEKLFF. CDR3 nucleotides: TGTGCCAGCAGTTTATGGGCAGGGAATGAAAAACTGTTTTTT.

Comments on this clonotype: Germline and junction disagree at one end, which may indicate a read error. The genes are TRBV7-2 and TRBJ2-1; D may be TRBD1 (6 bases). Germline V gives CDR1 SGHTA, CDR2 FQGNSA. The CDR3 length is 15 residues. CDR3: CANSLTGQSHNEQFF. CDR3 sequence (DNA): TGTGCCAACAGCCTCACCGGACAGTCCCACAATGAGCAGTTCTTC.

This clonotype was recorded a few times. The chain has TRBV6-6 and TRBJ1-3; perhaps TRBD1 as D (5 bases). The CDR3 loop spans 16 amino acids. Germline CDR1 and CDR2: MNHNY and SVGAGI (reference sequence). V shed 6 bases and J shed 0 bases, with 15 bases lying between them. The CDR3 protein is CASSAPGTASGNTIYF. The CDR3 nucleotides read TGTGCCAGCAGCGCACCGGGGACCGCCTCTGGAAACACCATATATTTT.

This clonotype has only a few counts. The junction departs from the called germline gene at one end, perhaps through a read error. The chain employs TRBV4-3 and TRBJ2-3; 8 positions agree with TRBD2. Germline loops: CDR1 LGHNA, CDR2 YSLEER. CDR3 length: 18 residues. CDR3 coding DNA: TGCGCCTGCAGCCATGCCCCACCCGGAGCGGGAGTGACAGATACGCAGTATTTT. Its protein is CACSHAPPGAGVTDTQYF.

Only a few counts were recorded for this clonotype. The CDR3 nucleotides read TGTGCCACCAGCAGAGACCCGGACAGCTATGGCTACACCTTC. Its protein is CATSRDPDSYGYTF. V and J are TRBV15 and TRBJ1-2, with a weak D call TRBD1 (6 bases). The CDR3 has 14 amino acids. The V end lost 0 bases, the J end lost 4 bases, and 9 bases lay between the germline ends. The germline CDR1 and CDR2 sequences are LNHNV and YYDKDF (reference sequence).

The chain links TRBV6-6 to TRBJ1-1; D perhaps matches TRBD1 (5 bases). Looked up from germline, CDR1 is MNHNY and CDR2 is SVGAGI (reference sequence). Trimming stripped 5 bases from V and 7 bases from J, with 17 bases between. The CDR3 covers 14 residues. As DNA, the CDR3 is TGTGCCAGCAGTCCCCTGGGGGAGTTCGGTGAAGCTTTCTTT. This sequence encodes CASSPLGEFGEAFF.

This clonotype was recorded once. CDR3 sequence reads: CASRTGGDRDTQYF. CDR3 coding DNA: TGTGCCTCCCGGACAGGGGGCGATAGGGATACGCAGTATTTT. The chain carries TRBV7-9 and TRBJ2-3; TRBD1 aligns across 11 bases. Per the germline V gene, CDR1 is SEHNR and CDR2 is FQNEAQ (reference sequence). CDR3 length: 14 residues. The trim removed 11 bases at V and 6 bases at J, leaving 10 bases unmatched. Based on the CDR3 plus reference TRBV7-9 and TRBJ2-3, the full variable domain is DTGVSQNPRHKITKRGQNVTFRCDPISEHNRLYWYRQTLGQGPEFLTYFQNEAQLEKSRLLSDRFSAERPKGSFSTLEIQRTEQGDSAMYLCASRTGGDRDTQYFGPGTRLTVL.

This clonotype was observed many times. One end of the junction varies from germline; a read error may be responsible. V and J are TRBV5-1 and TRBJ2-5, with D tentatively TRBD1 or TRBD2 (5 bases each). This CDR3 is built from 14 residues. Germline CDR1 reads SGHRS; CDR2 reads YFSETQ. CDR3 sequence reads: CASSPGTAQETQYF. CDR3 coding DNA: TGTGCCAGCAGCCCAGGGACGGCCCAAGAGACCCAGTACTTC.

The rearrangement links TRBV11-2 to TRBJ2-1; 7 nucleotides match TRBD2. Near its end, the DNA agrees better with TRBJ2-7, so the J call may be wrong. The CDR3 loop spans 15 amino acids. Looked up from germline, CDR1 is SGHAT and CDR2 is FQNNGV. CDR3 nucleotide sequence: TGTGCCAGCAGCCCGCGACTAGCTTTAAACAATGAGCAGTACTTC. Amino acids: CASSPRLALNNEQYF.

Of note for this clonotype: A read error is possible here, since a much larger clone lies one base away. CDR3 sequence (DNA): TGTGCCAGCAGCTTCCGGACTAGCGGGAATTTGGAGCAGTACTTC. Encoded protein: CASSFRTSGNLEQYF. The chain employs TRBV7-2 and TRBJ2-4, with 12 bases identical to TRBD2. The CDR3 runs 15 residues. CDR1 SGHTA and CDR2 FQGNSA come from the germline V gene. J lost 13 bases, V lost 3 bases, and 10 bases had no gene match. The variable domain in full, completed from reference TRBV7-2 and TRBJ2-4, reads GAGVSQSPSNKVTEKGKDVELRCDPISGHTALYWYRQSLGQGLEFLIYFQGNSAPDKSGLPSDRFSAERTGGSVSTLTIQRTQQEDSAVYLCASSFRTSGNLEQYFGAGTRLSVL.

This chain links TRBV5-1 with TRBJ1-2, with 12 positions matching TRBD1. Germline V CDR1 and CDR2: SGHRS, YFSETQ. The CDR3 runs 15 residues. V lost 4 bases to trimming and J lost 6 bases; unmatched junction nucleotides: 7. In nucleotides, the CDR3 is TGCGCCAGCAGCCCCGGGACAGGGGGCGTCGATGGCTACACCTTC. It yields the protein CASSPGTGGVDGYTF.

This chain links TRBV20-1 with TRBJ2-5; no definite D call. This CDR3 has 11 amino acids. V lost 4 bases and J lost 7, with 10 bases in between. The germline CDR1 and CDR2 sequences are DFQATT and SNEGSKA (reference sequence). The CDR3 spells CSATTLGTQYF. DNA for the CDR3: TGCAGTGCTACGACCCTGGGGACCCAGTACTTC.

The table lists this clonotype with a count of one. V usage is TRBV20-1 and J usage is TRBJ2-7; 9 bases map to TRBD2. Germline CDR1 is DFQATT and CDR2 is SNEGSKA (reference sequence). The J segment lost 2 bases and the V segment lost 2 bases, leaving 10 bases of the junction unmatched. The CDR3 sequence is 16 residues long. The CDR3, as DNA: TGCAGTGCTAGACCCCGGGGGCTAGCGGGGACCTACGAGCAGTACTTC. This gives the protein CSARPRGLAGTYEQYF.

This clonotype was detected a few times. The chain links TRBV7-2 to TRBJ1-2; D gene ambiguous. Germline CDR1 reads SGHTA; CDR2 reads FQGNSA. V dropped 5 bases and J dropped 3 bases, with 16 bases sitting between them. The CDR3 extends over 15 amino acids. CDR3 sequence reads: CASSPGPGRDYGYTF. CDR3 sequence (DNA): TGTGCCAGCAGCCCTGGCCCTGGACGAGACTATGGCTACACCTTC.

This clonotype was counted between two and nine times. The V gene is TRBV12-3 or TRBV12-4, the J gene TRBJ2-7, with 8 bases aligning to TRBD2. With V trimmed by 7 bases and J by 1 base, 6 bases remained unmatched. There are 14 residues in the CDR3. The CDR3 region has the DNA TGTGCCAGCAAATCGGGACTAGAGTCCTACGAGCAGTACTTC. Translated: CASKSGLESYEQYF.

A few counts support this clonotype. This chain connects TRBV12-3 or TRBV12-4 to TRBJ2-5, with 7 positions matching TRBD2. Matching the DNA end better, TRBJ2-7 makes the J call doubtful. CDR3 size: 15 residues. The CDR3 loop reads CASLGGGRGVDEQYF. CDR3 bases: TGTGCCAGTCTCGGGGGAGGGAGAGGGGTAGACGAGCAGTACTTC.

For this clonotype: The junction shows a germline mismatch at one end, possibly a read error. V and J are TRBV5-1 and TRBJ2-7, with TRBD2 as a possible D gene (6 bases). The CDR3 spans 15 residues. Per the germline V gene, CDR1 is SGHRS and CDR2 is YFSETQ. The chain's CDR3 is CASSLEPGLGEIQNF. CDR3 nucleotide sequence: TGCGCCAGCAGCTTGGAGCCGGGACTGGGCGAGATCCAGAACTTC. Based on the CDR3 plus reference TRBV5-1 and TRBJ2-7, the full variable domain is KAGVTQTPRYLIKTRGQQVTLSCSPISGHRSVSWYQQTPGQGLQFLFEYFSETQRNKGNFPGRFSGRQFSNSRSEMNVSTLELGDSALYLCASSLEPGLGEIQNFGPGTRLTVT.

The V gene is TRBV12-3 or TRBV12-4, the J gene TRBJ2-5; 11 bases line up with TRBD1. The J call is doubtful: the DNA matches TRBJ2-1 better. The length of the CDR3 is 15 residues. CDR3 sequence reads: CASSSGTGGQETQFF. DNA of the CDR3: TGTGCCAGCAGTTCCGGGACAGGGGGGCAAGAGACCCAGTTCTTC.

This clonotype has ten or more counts. The chain is built from TRBV15 and TRBJ2-1; 9 nucleotides match TRBD2. The CDR3 has 19 residues. The V and J ends lost 7 bases and 6 bases, in that order; junction bases with no gene match: 22. The germline gives CDR1 LNHNV, CDR2 YYDKDF (reference sequence). In nucleotides, the CDR3 is TGTGCCACCACCCCGAGAGGAGCGGGGGGCCGCCGCCCCCTCAATGAGCAGTTCTTC. Amino acid sequence: CATTPRGAGGRRPLNEQFF. The full variable domain, with the rest looked up from reference TRBV15 and TRBJ2-1, is DAMVIQNPRYQVTQFGKPVTLSCSQTLNHNVMYWYQQKSSQAPKLLFHYYDKDFNNEADTPDNFQSRRPNTSFCFLDIRSPGLGDTAMYLCATTPRGAGGRRPLNEQFFGPGTRLTVL.

This clonotype was seen many times. The chain combines TRBV5-1 with TRBJ2-1; 11 bases are a match to TRBD2. The CDR3 totals 16 residues. Trimming cost V 5 bases and J 0 bases; bases outside gene matches: 4. Germline CDR1 and CDR2: SGHRS and YFSETQ. CDR3 in amino acids: CASRYTSGSSYNEQFF. CDR3 DNA sequence: TGCGCCAGCAGGTATACTAGCGGGAGCTCCTACAATGAGCAGTTCTTC. Full variable domain (rest looked up from reference TRBV5-1 and TRBJ2-1): KAGVTQTPRYLIKTRGQQVTLSCSPISGHRSVSWYQQTPGQGLQFLFEYFSETQRNKGNFPGRFSGRQFSNSRSEMNVSTLELGDSALYLCASRYTSGSSYNEQFFGPGTRLTVL.

V gene TRBV2 combines with J gene TRBJ2-7; D ambiguous. Germline CDR1 SNHLY, CDR2 FYNNEI. The CDR3 spans 13 residues. The V end lost 3 bases, the J end lost 3 bases, and 9 bases lay between the germline ends. CDR3 in amino acids: CASSENSFYEQYF. The CDR3 nucleotides are TGTGCCAGCAGTGAGAACAGCTTCTACGAGCAGTACTTC.

The CDR3 here is CASSYSKSGRNSPLHF. CDR3 nucleotides: TGTGCCAGCAGTTACTCGAAGTCGGGAAGGAATTCACCCCTCCACTTT. V gene TRBV6-5 combines with J gene TRBJ1-6; D uncertain. The germline V and J ends were trimmed by 0 bases and 7 bases, with 13 bases remaining between them. This CDR3 comprises 16 residues. Germline V gene sequence: CDR1 MNHEY, CDR2 SVGAGI.

This sequence joins TRBV15 and TRBJ2-1; D is ambiguous. V dropped 0 bases and J dropped 7 bases, with 13 bases sitting between them. This CDR3 comprises 15 residues. Per the germline V gene, CDR1 is LNHNV and CDR2 is YYDKDF (reference sequence). This CDR3 reads CATSRDDHGDNEQFF. CDR3 bases: TGTGCCACCAGCAGAGATGACCATGGGGATAATGAGCAGTTCTTC.

The rearrangement joins TRBV7-3 to TRBJ1-1; perhaps TRBD1 as D (6 bases). Germline CDR1 is SGHTA and CDR2 is FQGTGA. This CDR3 contains 18 residues. V gave up 5 bases and J gave up 0 bases, with 22 bases separating them. CDR3 in amino acids: CASSRTKTRRGMNTEAFF. The CDR3 DNA reads TGTGCCAGCAGCCGAACAAAAACTCGCAGGGGCATGAACACTGAAGCTTTCTTT. Full variable domain (remainder filled in from reference TRBV7-3 and TRBJ1-1): GAGVSQTPSNKVTEKGKYVELRCDPISGHTALYWYRQSLGQGPEFLIYFQGTGAADDSGLPNDRFFAVRPEGSVSTLKIQRTERGDSAVYLCASSRTKTRRGMNTEAFFGQGTRLTVV.

Of note for this clonotype: It may be a read error: a sequence one base away is much more abundant. V gene TRBV20-1 combines with J gene TRBJ2-4, with 10 nucleotides matching TRBD2. The CDR3 sequence is 14 residues long. Germline V gives CDR1 DFQATT, CDR2 SNEGSKA (reference sequence). Here the CDR3 DNA reads TGCAATGCTCAACGCAGCGGGGGGGCGGACATTCAGTACTTC. Translation gives CNAQRSGGADIQYF.

This clonotype has a count of ten or more. The V and J genes are TRBV29-1 and TRBJ2-5; the D call may be TRBD1 or TRBD2 (5 bases each). V was pared by 6 bases and J by 4 bases, with 12 bases between. The CDR3 has 12 residues. From germline, CDR1 is SQVTM and CDR2 ANQGSEA. The CDR3 here is CSVPGTSETQYF. DNA of the CDR3: TGCAGCGTACCCGGGACGTCAGAGACCCAGTACTTC. The whole variable domain, remainder taken from reference TRBV29-1 and TRBJ2-5, is SAVISQKPSRDICQRGTSLTIQCQVDSQVTMMFWYRQQPGQSLTLIATANQGSEATYESGFVIDKFPISRPNLTFSTLTVSNMSPEDSSIYLCSVPGTSETQYFGPGTRLLVL.

This clonotype was seen a single time. V usage is TRBV20-1 and J usage is TRBJ2-1, with TRBD2 matching 8 bases. Germline CDR1 DFQATT, CDR2 SNEGSKA (reference sequence). The CDR3 is made up of 16 amino acids. V was clipped by 7 bases and J by 5 bases; unmatched bases: 16. The CDR3 loop is CSGKRSAGGPDNEQFF. The CDR3 nucleotides read TGCAGTGGCAAGAGGTCGGCGGGGGGCCCTGACAATGAGCAGTTCTTC.